This T cell receptor beta chain was observed in a study of blood T cell repertoires in COVID-19. Germline assignment: CDR1 MNHEY and CDR2 SVGAGI. With V trimmed by 7 bases and J by 4 bases, 10 bases remained unmatched. This CDR3 has 15 residues. The protocol was immunoSEQ multiplex PCR, while the TCRdb copy is restricted to in-frame clones and leaves out a portion. The table records under 250,000 clones, more than 85% of them present only once. Material: peripheral blood. The origin of this receptor is a man aged 40-50 years with acute or convalescent COVID-19. The V and J genes are TRBV6-5 and TRBJ2-7, with 10 bases lining up with TRBD1. The CDR3 sequence: CASTISPGQGYEQYF. The CDR3 coding sequence is TGTGCCAGCACCATCTCACCGGGACAGGGGTACGAGCAGTACTTC.